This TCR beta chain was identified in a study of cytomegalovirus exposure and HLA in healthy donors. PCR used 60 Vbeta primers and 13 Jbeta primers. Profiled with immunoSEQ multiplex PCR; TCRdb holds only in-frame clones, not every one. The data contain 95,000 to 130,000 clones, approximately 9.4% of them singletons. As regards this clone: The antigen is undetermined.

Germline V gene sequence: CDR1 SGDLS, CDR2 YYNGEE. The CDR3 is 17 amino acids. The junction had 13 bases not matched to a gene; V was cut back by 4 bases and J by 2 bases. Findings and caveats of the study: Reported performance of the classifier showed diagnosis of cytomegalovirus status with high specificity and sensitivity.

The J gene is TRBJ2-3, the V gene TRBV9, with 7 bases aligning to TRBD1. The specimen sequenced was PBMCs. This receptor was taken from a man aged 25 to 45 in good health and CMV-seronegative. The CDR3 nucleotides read TGTGCCAGCAGCTCTAGAGGGGACAGTTCTTACACAGATACGCAGTATTTT. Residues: CASSSRGDSSYTDTQYF.